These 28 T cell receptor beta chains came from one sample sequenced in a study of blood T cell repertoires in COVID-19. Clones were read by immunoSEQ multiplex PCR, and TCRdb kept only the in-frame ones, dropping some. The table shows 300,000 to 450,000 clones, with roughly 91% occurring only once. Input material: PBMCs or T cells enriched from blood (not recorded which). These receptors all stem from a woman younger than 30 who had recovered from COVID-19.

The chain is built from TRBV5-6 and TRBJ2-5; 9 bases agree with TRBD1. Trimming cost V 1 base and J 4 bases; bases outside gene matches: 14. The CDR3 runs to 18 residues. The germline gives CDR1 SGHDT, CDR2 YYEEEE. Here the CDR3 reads CASSLSGTGLLKGETQYF. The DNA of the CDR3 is TGTGCCAGCAGCTTGAGTGGGACAGGGCTTCTAAAGGGAGAGACCCAGTACTTC.

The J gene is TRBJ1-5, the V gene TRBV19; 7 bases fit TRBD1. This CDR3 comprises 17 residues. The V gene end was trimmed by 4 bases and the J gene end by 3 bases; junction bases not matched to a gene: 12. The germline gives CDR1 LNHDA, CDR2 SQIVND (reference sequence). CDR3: CASSTRPPQGDNQPQHF. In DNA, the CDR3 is TGTGCCAGTAGTACCAGGCCCCCGCAGGGGGACAATCAGCCCCAGCATTTT.

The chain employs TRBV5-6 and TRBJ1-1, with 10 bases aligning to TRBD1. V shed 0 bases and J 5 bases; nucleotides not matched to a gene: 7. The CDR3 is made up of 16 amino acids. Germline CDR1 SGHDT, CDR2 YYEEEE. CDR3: CASSLAGTGVGTEAFF. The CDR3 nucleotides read TGTGCCAGCAGCTTGGCCGGGACAGGGGTGGGGACTGAAGCTTTCTTT.

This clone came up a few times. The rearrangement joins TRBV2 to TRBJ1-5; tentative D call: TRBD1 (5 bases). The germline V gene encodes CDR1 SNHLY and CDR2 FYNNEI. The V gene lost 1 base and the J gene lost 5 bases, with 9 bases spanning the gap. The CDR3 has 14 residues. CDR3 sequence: CASSEVTGDQPQHF. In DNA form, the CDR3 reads TGTGCCAGCAGTGAAGTCACAGGAGATCAGCCCCAGCATTTT. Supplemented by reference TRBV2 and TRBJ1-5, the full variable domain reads EPEVTQTPSHQVTQMGQEVILRCVPISNHLYFYWYRQILGQKVEFLVSFYNNEISEKSEIFDDQFSVERPDGSNFTLKIRSTKLEDSAMYFCASSEVTGDQPQHFGDGTRLSIL.

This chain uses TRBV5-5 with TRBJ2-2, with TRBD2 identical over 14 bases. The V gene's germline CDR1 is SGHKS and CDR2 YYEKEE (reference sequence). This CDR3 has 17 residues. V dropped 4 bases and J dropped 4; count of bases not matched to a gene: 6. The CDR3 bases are TGTGCCAGCAGCCTCCAGACTAGCGGGGGGGGCACCGGGGAGCTGTTTTTT. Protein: CASSLQTSGGGTGELFF. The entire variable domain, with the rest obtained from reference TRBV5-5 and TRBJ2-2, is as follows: DAGVTQSPTHLIKTRGQQVTLRCSPISGHKSVSWYQQVLGQGPQFIFQYYEKEERGRGNFPDRFSARQFPNYSSELNVNALLLGDSALYLCASSLQTSGGGTGELFFGEGSRLTVL.

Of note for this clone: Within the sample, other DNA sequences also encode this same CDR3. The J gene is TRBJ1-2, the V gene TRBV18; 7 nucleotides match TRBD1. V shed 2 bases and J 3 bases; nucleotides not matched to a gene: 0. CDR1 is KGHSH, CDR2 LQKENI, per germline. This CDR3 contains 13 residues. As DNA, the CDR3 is TGTGCCAGCTCACCAACAGGGGACTATGGCTACACCTTC. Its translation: CASSPTGDYGYTF.

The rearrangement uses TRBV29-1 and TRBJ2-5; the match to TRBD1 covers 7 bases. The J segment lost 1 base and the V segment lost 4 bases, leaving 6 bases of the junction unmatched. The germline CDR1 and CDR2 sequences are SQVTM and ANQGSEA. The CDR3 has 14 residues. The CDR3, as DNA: TGCAGCGTTGTTAATGCAGGGGGCCAAGAGACCCAGTACTTC. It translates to CSVVNAGGQETQYF. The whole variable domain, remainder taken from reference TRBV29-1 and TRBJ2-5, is SAVISQKPSRDICQRGTSLTIQCQVDSQVTMMFWYRQQPGQSLTLIATANQGSEATYESGFVIDKFPISRPNLTFSTLTVSNMSPEDSSIYLCSVVNAGGQETQYFGPGTRLLVL.

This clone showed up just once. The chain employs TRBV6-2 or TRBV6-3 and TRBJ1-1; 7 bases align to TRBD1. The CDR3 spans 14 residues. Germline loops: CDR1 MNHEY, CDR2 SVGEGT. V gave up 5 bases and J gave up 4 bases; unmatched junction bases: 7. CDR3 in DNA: TGTGCCAGCAGTCCAACAGGGGCGGCCACTGAAGCTTTCTTT. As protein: CASSPTGAATEAFF.

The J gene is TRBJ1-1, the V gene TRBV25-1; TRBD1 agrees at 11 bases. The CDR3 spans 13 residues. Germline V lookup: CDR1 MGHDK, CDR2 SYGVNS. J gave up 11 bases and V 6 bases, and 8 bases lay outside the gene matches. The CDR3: CASRPGQGVGAFF. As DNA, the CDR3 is TGTGCCAGCAGGCCGGGACAGGGGGTCGGTGCTTTCTTT. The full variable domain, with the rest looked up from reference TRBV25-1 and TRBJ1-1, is EADIYQTPRYLVIGTGKKITLECSQTMGHDKMYWYQQDPGMELHLIHYSYGVNSTEKGDLSSESTVSRIRTEHFPLTLESARPSHTSQYLCASRPGQGVGAFFGQGTRLTVV.

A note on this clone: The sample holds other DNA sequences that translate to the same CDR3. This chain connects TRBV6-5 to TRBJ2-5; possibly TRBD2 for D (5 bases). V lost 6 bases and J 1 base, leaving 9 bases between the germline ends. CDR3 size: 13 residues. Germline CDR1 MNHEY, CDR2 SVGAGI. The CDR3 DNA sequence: TGTGCCAGCAGCTACCGGGGCCAAGAGACCCAGTACTTC. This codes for CASSYRGQETQYF.

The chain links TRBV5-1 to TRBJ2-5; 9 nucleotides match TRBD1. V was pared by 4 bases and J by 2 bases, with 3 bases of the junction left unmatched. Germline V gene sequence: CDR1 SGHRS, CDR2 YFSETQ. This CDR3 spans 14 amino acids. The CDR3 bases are TGCGCCAGCAGCACCGGACAGGGGCAAGAGACCCAGTACTTC. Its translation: CASSTGQGQETQYF. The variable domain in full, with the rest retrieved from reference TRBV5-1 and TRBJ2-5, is KAGVTQTPRYLIKTRGQQVTLSCSPISGHRSVSWYQQTPGQGLQFLFEYFSETQRNKGNFPGRFSGRQFSNSRSEMNVSTLELGDSALYLCASSTGQGQETQYFGPGTRLLVL.

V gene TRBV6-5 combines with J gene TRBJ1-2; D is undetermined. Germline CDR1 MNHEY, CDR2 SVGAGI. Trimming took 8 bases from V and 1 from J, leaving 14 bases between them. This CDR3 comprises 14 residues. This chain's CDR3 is CASGDFGGNYGYTF. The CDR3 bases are TGTGCCAGCGGCGATTTCGGCGGTAACTATGGCTACACCTTC.

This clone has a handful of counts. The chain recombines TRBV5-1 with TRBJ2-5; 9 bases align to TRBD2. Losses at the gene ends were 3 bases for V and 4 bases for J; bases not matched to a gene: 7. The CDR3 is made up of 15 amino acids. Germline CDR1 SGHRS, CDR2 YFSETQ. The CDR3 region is CASSWGPTSGETQYF. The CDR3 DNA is TGCGCCAGCAGCTGGGGACCGACTAGCGGAGAGACCCAGTACTTC. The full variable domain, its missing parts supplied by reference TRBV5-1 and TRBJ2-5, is KAGVTQTPRYLIKTRGQQVTLSCSPISGHRSVSWYQQTPGQGLQFLFEYFSETQRNKGNFPGRFSGRQFSNSRSEMNVSTLELGDSALYLCASSWGPTSGETQYFGPGTRLLVL.

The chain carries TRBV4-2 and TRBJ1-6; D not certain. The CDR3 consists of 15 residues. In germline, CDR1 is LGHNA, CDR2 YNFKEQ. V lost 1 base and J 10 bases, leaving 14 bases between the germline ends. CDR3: CASSQGERDYSPLHF. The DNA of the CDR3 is TGTGCCAGCAGCCAAGGGGAGCGAGATTACTCACCCCTCCACTTT.

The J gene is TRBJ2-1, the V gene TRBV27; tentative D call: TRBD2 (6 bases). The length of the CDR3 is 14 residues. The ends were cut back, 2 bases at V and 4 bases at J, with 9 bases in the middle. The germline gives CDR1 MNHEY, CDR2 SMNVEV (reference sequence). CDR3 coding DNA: TGTGCCAGCAGTTTAAGGGCGGGATACAATGAGCAGTTCTTC. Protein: CASSLRAGYNEQFF.

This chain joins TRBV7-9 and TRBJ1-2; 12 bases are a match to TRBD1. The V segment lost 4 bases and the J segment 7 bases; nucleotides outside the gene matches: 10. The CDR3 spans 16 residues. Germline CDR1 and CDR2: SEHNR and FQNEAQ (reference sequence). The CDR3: CASSSGPGQGAFGYTF. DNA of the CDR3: TGTGCCAGCAGCTCAGGGCCGGGACAGGGGGCTTTTGGCTACACCTTC.

CDR3 sequence (DNA): TGTGCCAGCAGTCCATCACAGGGTGAGCCCCAGCATTTT. Translation gives CASSPSQGEPQHF. V usage is TRBV6-5 and J usage is TRBJ1-5, with D perhaps TRBD1 (6 bases). This CDR3 contains 13 residues. Germline V gives CDR1 MNHEY, CDR2 SVGAGI. V was cut by 5 bases and J by 8 bases, with 13 bases left in between.

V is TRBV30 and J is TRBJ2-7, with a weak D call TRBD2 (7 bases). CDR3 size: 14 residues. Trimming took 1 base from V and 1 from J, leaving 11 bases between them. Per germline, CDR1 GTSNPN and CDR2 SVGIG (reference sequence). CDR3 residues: CAWSEQGLSYEQYF. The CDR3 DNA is TGTGCCTGGAGTGAACAGGGACTATCCTACGAGCAGTACTTC.

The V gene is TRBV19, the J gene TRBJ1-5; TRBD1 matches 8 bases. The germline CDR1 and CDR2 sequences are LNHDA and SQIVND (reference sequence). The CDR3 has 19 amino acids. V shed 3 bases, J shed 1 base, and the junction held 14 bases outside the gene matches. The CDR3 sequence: CASSMVAGGRGLSNQPQHF. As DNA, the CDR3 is TGTGCCAGTAGTATGGTCGCAGGGGGCAGGGGTTTGAGCAATCAGCCCCAGCATTTT.

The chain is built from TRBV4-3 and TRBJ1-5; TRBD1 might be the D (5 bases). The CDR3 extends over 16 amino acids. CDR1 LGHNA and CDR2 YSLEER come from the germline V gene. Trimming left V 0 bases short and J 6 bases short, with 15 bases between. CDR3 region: CASSQDSGTGSQPQHF. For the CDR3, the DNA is TGCGCCAGCAGCCAAGATTCGGGGACTGGAAGTCAGCCCCAGCATTTT.

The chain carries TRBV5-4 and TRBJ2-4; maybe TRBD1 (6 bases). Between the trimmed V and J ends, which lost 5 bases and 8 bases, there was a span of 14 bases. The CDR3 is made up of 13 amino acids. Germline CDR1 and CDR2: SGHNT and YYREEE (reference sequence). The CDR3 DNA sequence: TGTGCCAGCAGGCCTGTCAAGGGGGACATTCAGTACTTC. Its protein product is CASRPVKGDIQYF.

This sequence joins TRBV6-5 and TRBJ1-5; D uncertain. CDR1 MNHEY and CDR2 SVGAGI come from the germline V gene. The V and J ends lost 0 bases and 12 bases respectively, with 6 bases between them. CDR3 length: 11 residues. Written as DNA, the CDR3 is TGTGCCAGCAGTTACTCTGGGCTCCAGCATTTT. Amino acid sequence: CASSYSGLQHF.

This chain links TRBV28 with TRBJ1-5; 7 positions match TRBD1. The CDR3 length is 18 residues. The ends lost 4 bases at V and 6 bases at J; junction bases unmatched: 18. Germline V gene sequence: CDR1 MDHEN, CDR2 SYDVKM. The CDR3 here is CASSSSGTAAVFGQPQHF. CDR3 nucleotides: TGTGCCAGCAGTTCTTCCGGGACAGCGGCCGTTTTCGGTCAGCCCCAGCATTTT.

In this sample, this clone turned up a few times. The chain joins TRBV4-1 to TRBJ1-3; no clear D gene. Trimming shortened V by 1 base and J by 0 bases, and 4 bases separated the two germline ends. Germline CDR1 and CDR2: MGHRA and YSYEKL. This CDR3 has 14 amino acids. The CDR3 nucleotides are TGCGCCAGCAGCCAAGTCGGCTCTGGAAACACCATATATTTT. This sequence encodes CASSQVGSGNTIYF.

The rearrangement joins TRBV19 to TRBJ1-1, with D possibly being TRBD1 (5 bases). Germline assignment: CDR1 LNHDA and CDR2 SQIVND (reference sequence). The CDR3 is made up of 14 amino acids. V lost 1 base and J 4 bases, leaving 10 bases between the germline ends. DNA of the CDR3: TGTGCCAGTAGTATAGCGGCCGGGGGCACTGAAGCTTTCTTT. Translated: CASSIAAGGTEAFF.

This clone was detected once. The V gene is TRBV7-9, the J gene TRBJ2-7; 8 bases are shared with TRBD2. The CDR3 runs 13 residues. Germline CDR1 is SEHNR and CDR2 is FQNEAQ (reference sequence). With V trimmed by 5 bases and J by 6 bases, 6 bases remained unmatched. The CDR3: CASSPPGGAEQYF. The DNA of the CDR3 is TGTGCCAGCAGCCCTCCGGGGGGGGCCGAGCAGTACTTC.

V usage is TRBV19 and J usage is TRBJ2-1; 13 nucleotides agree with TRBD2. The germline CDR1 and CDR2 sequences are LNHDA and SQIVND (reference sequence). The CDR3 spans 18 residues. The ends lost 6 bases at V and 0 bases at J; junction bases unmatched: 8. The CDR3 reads CASRRTTSGGSSYNEQFF. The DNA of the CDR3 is TGTGCCAGTAGACGGACGACTAGCGGGGGGAGCTCCTACAATGAGCAGTTCTTC. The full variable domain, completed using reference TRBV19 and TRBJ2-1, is DGGITQSPKYLFRKEGQNVTLSCEQNLNHDAMYWYRQDPGQGLRLIYYSQIVNDFQKGDIAEGYSVSREKKESFPLTVTSAQKNPTAFYLCASRRTTSGGSSYNEQFFGPGTRLTVL.

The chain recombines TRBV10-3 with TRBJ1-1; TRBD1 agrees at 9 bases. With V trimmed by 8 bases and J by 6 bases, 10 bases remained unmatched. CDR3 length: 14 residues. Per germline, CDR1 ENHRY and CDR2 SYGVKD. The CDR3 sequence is CAIGVGQGGPEAFF. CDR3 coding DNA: TGTGCCATCGGAGTGGGACAGGGAGGTCCTGAAGCTTTCTTT.